Described below is a single T cell receptor (beta chain) sequence and its context. Deep-level assay runs were performed. Researchers divided each subset's genomic DNA evenly across several immunoSEQ plates. Sequencing used immunoSEQ multiplex PCR; TCRdb keeps in-frame clones, though not all of them. The sample records roughly 720,000 clones, 90% being singletons. The sample originates from a study of shared clonotypes between healthy human individuals. The overall study: Each donor had three CD4 naive, three CD4 memory, two CD8 naive and one CD8 memory plate.

V gave up 3 bases and J gave up 3 bases, with 10 bases separating them. Germline CDR1 is SGDLS and CDR2 is YYNGEE. The CDR3 loop spans 13 amino acids. Sequencing input: memory CD8+ T cells from PBMCs. Subset given: CD45RO+ cells pooled with CCR7-negative TemRA cells. This chain uses TRBV9 with TRBJ2-7; D gene uncertain. The source is a man aged 18 to 29 in good health. Some clones in this sample may be carry-over from other donors' samples. The CDR3 protein is CASSGKHGYEQYF. CDR3 DNA sequence: TGTGCCAGCAGCGGAAAACACGGCTACGAGCAGTACTTC. Full variable domain (rest looked up from reference TRBV9 and TRBJ2-7): DSGVTQTPKHLITATGQRVTLRCSPRSGDLSVYWYQQSLDQGLQFLIQYYNGEERAKGNILERFSAQQFPDLHSELNLSSLELGDSALYFCASSGKHGYEQYFGPGTRLTVT.